Presented here are 23 T cell receptor beta chains from one specimen sequenced in a study of graft-versus-host responses after intestinal transplantation. Using immunoSEQ multiplex PCR, the repertoire was profiled, and TCRdb retains in-frame clones only, with some absent. The sample yields about 100,000 clones, roughly 87% seen once. For these receptors, no antigen is known. The sequencing used unstimulated CD4+ T cells sorted from spleen or lymph node cells, collected before transplant. These receptors were taken from a human donor who was the organ donor for an intestinal transplant.

The chain joins TRBV29-1 to TRBJ2-3, with 10 bases that match TRBD2. With V trimmed by 5 bases and J by 1 base, 3 bases remained unmatched. Germline V gives CDR1 SQVTM, CDR2 ANQGSEA. CDR3 length: 14 amino acids. The CDR3 DNA reads TGCAGCGTTAAAACTAGCGGGGGCACAGATACGCAGTATTTT. This codes for CSVKTSGGTDTQYF.

This clone came up once. The genes are TRBV2 and TRBJ2-7; D is possibly TRBD1 or TRBD2 (5 bases each). The germline gives CDR1 SNHLY, CDR2 FYNNEI. The CDR3 is 15 amino acids. V lost 3 bases and J lost 4, with 16 bases in between. Written as DNA, the CDR3 is TGTGCCAGCAGTGAGGGGCTAGTGAGAGGGTACGAGCAGTACTTC. It specifies CASSEGLVRGYEQYF.

The genes are TRBV4-1 and TRBJ2-3; 8 bases fit TRBD1. The length of the CDR3 is 18 residues. Germline assignment: CDR1 MGHRA and CDR2 YSYEKL. J was trimmed by 0 bases and V by 1 base; bases with no gene match: 9. The chain's CDR3 is CASSQAHPGDRSTDTQYF. CDR3 coding DNA: TGCGCCAGCAGCCAAGCGCACCCCGGGGACAGGAGCACAGATACGCAGTATTTT.

V is TRBV9 and J is TRBJ1-1, with unresolved D. Trimming took 4 bases from V and 4 from J, leaving 20 bases between them. This CDR3 spans 16 amino acids. Germline V gene data show CDR1 as SGDLS and CDR2 as YYNGEE. The CDR3 loop is CASSLVDHELGTEAFF. DNA of the CDR3: TGTGCCAGCAGCCTGGTTGACCACGAGTTAGGCACTGAAGCTTTCTTT.

The chain recombines TRBV4-1 with TRBJ1-3; TRBD1 agrees at 9 bases. CDR3 length equals 16 residues. V lost 5 bases, J lost 4 bases, and 9 bases stayed unmatched. Germline CDR1 MGHRA, CDR2 YSYEKL. For the CDR3, the DNA is TGCGCCAGCAGCAGCCGGGACAGGGTTTTAGGAAACACCATATATTTT. This codes for CASSSRDRVLGNTIYF.

The chain combines TRBV15 with TRBJ2-7; D tentatively reads TRBD1 or TRBD2 (5 bases each). V was clipped by 0 bases and J by 0 bases, with 9 bases between them. The CDR3 length is 15 residues. Germline CDR1 is LNHNV and CDR2 is YYDKDF (reference sequence). CDR3 in DNA: TGTGCCACCAGCAGAGAGGGACGGAGCTCCTACGAGCAGTACTTC. It codes for CATSREGRSSYEQYF.

The V gene is TRBV18, the J gene TRBJ2-7, with D perhaps matching TRBD1 or TRBD2 (5 bases each). The CDR3 is 15 amino acids. Germline assignment: CDR1 KGHSH and CDR2 LQKENI. V dropped 2 bases and J dropped 2 bases, with 13 bases sitting between them. CDR3 sequence reads: CASSPGAATTYEQYF. In DNA form, the CDR3 reads TGTGCCAGCTCACCAGGGGCGGCGACTACCTACGAGCAGTACTTC.

The chain couples TRBV11-2 to TRBJ2-7; D remains ambiguous. The V end lost 1 base, the J end lost 6 bases, and 7 bases lay between the germline ends. This CDR3 contains 12 residues. Per germline, CDR1 SGHAT and CDR2 FQNNGV. DNA of the CDR3: TGTGCCAGCAGCTTAGCGGCAGGCGAGCAGTACTTC. Amino acids: CASSLAAGEQYF. The complete variable domain, with remaining parts taken from reference TRBV11-2 and TRBJ2-7, reads EAGVAQSPRYKIIEKRQSVAFWCNPISGHATLYWYQQILGQGPKLLIQFQNNGVVDDSQLPKDRFSAERLKGVDSTLKIQPAKLEDSAVYLCASSLAAGEQYFGPGTRLTVT.

The chain couples TRBV28 to TRBJ2-1; 10 nucleotides line up with TRBD2. The V gene end was trimmed by 3 bases and the J gene end by 0 bases; junction bases not matched to a gene: 11. The CDR3 covers 19 residues. CDR1 and CDR2 from the germline V gene are MDHEN and SYDVKM. DNA for the CDR3: TGTGCCAGCAGTTTCCGAGCGGGGGGGATTATCAGCTCCTACAATGAGCAGTTCTTC. Amino acid sequence: CASSFRAGGIISSYNEQFF.

V is TRBV20-1 and J is TRBJ2-7; 7 bases agree with TRBD2. Germline V gene lookup returns CDR1 DFQATT and CDR2 SNEGSKA (reference sequence). The CDR3 has 11 amino acids. CDR3 sequence (DNA): TGCAGGGCAGCGGGGCTCTACGAGCAGTACTTC. Translation gives CRAAGLYEQYF.

V usage is TRBV7-2 and J usage is TRBJ2-2, with TRBD2 identical over 12 bases. The junction had 4 bases not matched to a gene; V was cut back by 3 bases and J by 5 bases. Looked up from germline, CDR1 is SGHTA and CDR2 is FQGNSA. The CDR3 is 16 amino acids. The CDR3 coding sequence is TGTGCCAGCAGCTTGAAGACTAGCGGGGGAACCGGGGAGCTGTTTTTT. The encoded protein is CASSLKTSGGTGELFF.

The J gene is TRBJ1-5, the V gene TRBV9; 8 bases line up with TRBD1. The CDR3 has 13 residues. Germline V lookup: CDR1 SGDLS, CDR2 YYNGEE. V gave up 4 bases and J gave up 11 bases; unmatched junction bases: 8. CDR3 protein: CASSRYSTGAQHF. The CDR3 region has the DNA TGTGCCAGCAGCCGATACTCGACAGGGGCCCAGCATTTT.

CDR3 sequence reads: CASSALLAGGRNEQFF. The CDR3 DNA follows: TGTGCCAGCAGCGCCTTACTAGCGGGGGGGCGCAATGAGCAGTTCTTC. The V gene is TRBV9, the J gene TRBJ2-1; TRBD2 matches at 13 bases. Per the germline V gene, CDR1 is SGDLS and CDR2 is YYNGEE. The CDR3 spans 16 residues. V shed 3 bases, J shed 6 bases, and the junction held 6 bases outside the gene matches.

The chain joins TRBV4-1 to TRBJ2-7; D gene unclear. The CDR3 consists of 14 residues. The germline V gene encodes CDR1 MGHRA and CDR2 YSYEKL. The V gene lost 1 base and the J gene lost 2 bases, with 9 bases spanning the gap. The CDR3 sequence: CASSQVEGPYEQYF. CDR3 coding DNA: TGCGCCAGCAGCCAAGTAGAAGGACCCTACGAGCAGTACTTC.

This chain links TRBV5-6 with TRBJ2-7; the D call may be TRBD1 or TRBD2 (5 bases each). Germline loops: CDR1 SGHDT, CDR2 YYEEEE. Between the trimmed V and J ends, which lost 1 base and 6 bases, there was a span of 11 bases. The CDR3 is 13 residues long. Here the CDR3 DNA reads TGTGCCAGCAGCTTGCTATCGGGGACCGAGCAGTACTTC. Encoded protein: CASSLLSGTEQYF.

This clone has only a few counts. The V gene is TRBV11-2, the J gene TRBJ2-2, with 7 positions matching TRBD2. The germline gives CDR1 SGHAT, CDR2 FQNNGV. The CDR3 covers 15 residues. With 1 base clipped from V and 6 bases from J, the junction kept 5 bases outside the gene matches. The CDR3 is CASSLGPAGPGELFF. CDR3 nucleotides: TGTGCCAGCAGCTTAGGGCCAGCGGGGCCCGGGGAGCTGTTTTTT.

The V gene is TRBV10-3, the J gene TRBJ2-1; 14 nucleotides agree with TRBD2. The V gene's germline CDR1 is ENHRY and CDR2 SYGVKD. The CDR3 spans 15 residues. J lost 9 bases, V lost 0 bases, and 1 base had no gene match. The CDR3, as DNA: TGTGCCATCAGTGAGTCGACTAGCGGGGGGGCTGAGCAGTTCTTC. This sequence encodes CAISESTSGGAEQFF.

V is TRBV9 and J is TRBJ2-5; TRBD1 agrees at 7 bases. Germline trimming cut 4 bases from V and 4 bases from J; bases unmatched to any gene: 4. CDR1 and CDR2 from the germline V gene are SGDLS and YYNGEE. This CDR3 has 13 residues. The CDR3 nucleotides are TGTGCCAGCAGCATCCGGACAGGAGAGACCCAGTACTTC. Translating gives CASSIRTGETQYF.

The genes are TRBV19 and TRBJ1-1; D remains ambiguous. V was clipped by 4 bases and J by 3 bases, with 3 bases between them. The CDR3 covers 11 residues. Germline loops: CDR1 LNHDA, CDR2 SQIVND (reference sequence). The CDR3, as DNA: TGTGCCAGTAGTACCCACACTGAAGCTTTCTTT. Translated, it gives CASSTHTEAFF.

This clone was seen only a few times. The rearrangement uses TRBV6-1 and TRBJ1-4, with D possibly TRBD1 on 5 matching bases. V dropped 6 bases and J dropped 8 bases, with 19 bases sitting between them. This CDR3 is built from 15 residues. Germline CDR1 MNHNS, CDR2 SASEGT. Here the CDR3 reads CASSDSGRMTEKLFF. In nucleotides, the CDR3 is TGTGCCAGCAGCGACTCGGGACGGATGACCGAAAAACTGTTTTTT.

V and J are TRBV5-1 and TRBJ2-3, with D tentatively TRBD2 (6 bases). The CDR3 runs to 13 residues. In germline, CDR1 is SGHRS, CDR2 YFSETQ. V dropped 0 bases and J dropped 10 bases, with 12 bases sitting between them. This CDR3 is CASSLARLGAQYF. The CDR3 nucleotides are TGCGCCAGCAGCTTGGCAAGACTAGGAGCGCAGTATTTT.

The gene calls are TRBV5-4 and TRBJ1-2; D remains ambiguous. The germline V and J ends were trimmed by 3 bases and 5 bases, with 8 bases remaining between them. Germline V gene sequence: CDR1 SGHNT, CDR2 YYREEE (reference sequence). The CDR3 loop spans 12 amino acids. DNA of the CDR3: TGTGCCAGCAGCTATACAGTTTATGGCTACACCTTC. This encodes CASSYTVYGYTF.

In this sample, this clone turned up once. The V call is TRBV6-1, the J call TRBJ2-5, with 9 bases lining up with TRBD1. Losses at the gene ends were 8 bases for V and 5 bases for J; bases not matched to a gene: 9. This CDR3 is 14 amino acids long. The germline V gene has CDR1 MNHNS and CDR2 SASEGT. CDR3 bases: TGTGCCAGCGGGGGACAGGGCGTTCGGGAGACCCAGTACTTC. It specifies CASGGQGVRETQYF.